This TCR beta chain was profiled in a study of T cells in localized non-small cell lung cancer. Study outcomes and limitations: Appearance in adjacent lung was seen for a median roughly 50 of the top 100 tumor clones.

The protocol was immunoSEQ multiplex PCR, while the TCRdb copy is restricted to in-frame clones and leaves out a portion. In the table there are about 1,600 clones, 20% to 30% of which are singletons. The germline V gene encodes CDR1 SGHDN and CDR2 FVKESK. Trimming removed 4 bases at V and 2 bases at J, with 22 bases between. CDR3 size: 18 residues. Remarks on this clone: What it recognizes is unknown.

The sequences come from normal lung tissue next to the tumor, collected before any cancer treatment. The J gene is TRBJ2-3, the V gene TRBV14; either TRBD1 or TRBD2 may supply D (5 bases each). The receptor's source is a man aged 35-75 years with stage II squamous cell lung carcinoma. Here the CDR3 reads CASSLSRFGSGATDTQYF. As DNA, the CDR3 is TGTGCCAGCAGCCTTTCACGATTTGGATCCGGGGCCACAGATACGCAGTATTTT. Using reference TRBV14 and TRBJ2-3 for the parts outside the CDR3, the full variable domain is EAGVTQFPSHSVIEKGQTVTLRCDPISGHDNLYWYRRVMGKEIKFLLHFVKESKQDESGMPNNRFLAERTGGTYSTLKVQPAELEDSGVYFCASSLSRFGSGATDTQYFGPGTRLTVL.